The present TCR beta chain was sequenced within a study of human T cells and chemical hapten exposure. The library gave individual cDNA molecules unique molecular identifiers. TCRdb reprocessed the RACE reads with MiXCR, giving one entry per CDR3 protein. This table holds 50,000 to 70,000 distinct CDR3 sequences, 9.5% to 15% found once. Time point in this sample: patch test 3, about 24 weeks after DPC sensitization. The treatment here: therapeutic diphenylcyclopropenone sensitization with weekly scalp DPC. V was clipped by 1 base and J by 1 base, with 10 bases between them. CDR1 and CDR2 (germline): SGHVS, FQNEAQ. The length of the CDR3 is 15 residues.

This TCR was sampled from a man aged 25-45 years with alopecia areata. Some clones in this sample may be carry-over from other donors' samples. The chain combines TRBV7-8 with TRBJ1-1, with D perhaps TRBD1 (5 bases). The sequenced sample was whole blood, obtained in connection with sensitization to the hapten diphenylcyclopropenone (DPC). The CDR3 reads CASSLVPGQNTEAFF. Here the CDR3 DNA reads TGTGCCAGCAGCTTAGTGCCAGGGCAGAACACTGAAGCTTTCTTT.